The rows below give T cell receptor beta chains drawn from one sample of a study of blood T cells in healthy people across ages. TCRdb reprocessed the 5' RACE reads with MiXCR, giving one entry per CDR3 protein. Of approximately 810,000 distinct CDR3 sequences listed, around 36% are singletons. Sequencing input: blood. The receptors originated from a man aged 18 to 30 in good health. Each CDR3 is given with its conserved first and last residue. D genes are given only for firm matches. Clone size is stated in some rows and not others, as once, few, many or a class when expanded.

v_gene: TRBV4-3; abundance: once; j_gene: TRBJ2-5; d_gene: TRBD1; CDR3aa: CASSQGTGGSETQYF; CDR3nt: TGCGCCAGCAGCCAAGGGACAGGGGGCTCGGAGACCCAGTACTTC
v_gene: TRBV7-2; abundance: few; j_gene: TRBJ1-6; d_gene: -; CDR3aa: CASSPSAGNSPLHF; CDR3nt: TGTGCCAGCAGTCCCTCAGCGGGTAATTCACCCCTCCACTTT
v_gene: TRBV4-3; abundance: few; j_gene: TRBJ1-1; d_gene: -; CDR3aa: CASSQDDYQGLTEAFF; CDR3nt: TGCGCCAGCAGCCAAGATGATTACCAGGGGTTAACTGAAGCTTTCTTT
v_gene: TRBV20-1; abundance: many; j_gene: TRBJ2-7; d_gene: TRBD1; CDR3aa: CSARKKGTGGNEQYF; CDR3nt: TGCAGTGCTAGGAAGAAAGGGACAGGGGGCAACGAGCAGTACTTC
v_gene: TRBV7-9; abundance: few; j_gene: TRBJ1-1; d_gene: TRBD1; CDR3aa: CASTRQGGNTEAFF; CDR3nt: TGTGCCAGCACAAGACAGGGGGGGAACACTGAAGCTTTCTTT
v_gene: TRBV20-1; abundance: few; j_gene: TRBJ2-3; d_gene: -; CDR3aa: CSAFEGTDTQYF; CDR3nt: TGCAGTGCTTTCGAAGGCACAGATACGCAGTATTTT
v_gene: TRBV12-3/TRBV12-4; abundance: few; j_gene: TRBJ2-1; d_gene: TRBD1; CDR3aa: CASSLRRDRNNEQFF; CDR3nt: TGTGCCAGCAGTTTACGTCGGGACAGAAACAATGAGCAGTTCTTC
v_gene: TRBV7-2; abundance: -; j_gene: TRBJ2-7; d_gene: TRBD1; CDR3aa: CASSPGQGTFFEQYF; CDR3nt: TGTGCCAGCAGCCCCGGACAGGGGACCTTCTTCGAGCAGTACTTC
v_gene: TRBV20-1; abundance: few; j_gene: TRBJ2-7; d_gene: -; CDR3aa: CSATPLGLYEQYF; CDR3nt: TGCAGTGCTACCCCTTTAGGCCTCTACGAGCAGTACTTC
v_gene: TRBV20-1; abundance: -; j_gene: TRBJ2-7; d_gene: -; CDR3aa: CSASWGRGGLNEQYF; CDR3nt: TGCAGTGCTAGTTGGGGAAGGGGGGGGCTAAATGAGCAGTACTTC
v_gene: TRBV7-9; abundance: -; j_gene: TRBJ2-1; d_gene: TRBD2; CDR3aa: CASKRGRAGENEQFF; CDR3nt: TGTGCCAGCAAACGGGGACGAGCGGGAGAAAATGAGCAGTTCTTC
v_gene: TRBV7-8; abundance: -; j_gene: TRBJ2-1; d_gene: TRBD2; CDR3aa: CASSSGLAGAVIDNEQFF; CDR3nt: TGTGCCAGCAGCTCGGGACTAGCGGGGGCCGTTATAGACAATGAGCAGTTCTTC
v_gene: TRBV20-1; abundance: many; j_gene: TRBJ1-2; d_gene: TRBD1; CDR3aa: CSALDRDGPNYGYTF; CDR3nt: TGCAGTGCCCTCGACAGGGACGGGCCTAACTATGGCTACACCTTC
v_gene: TRBV30; abundance: few; j_gene: TRBJ1-1; d_gene: -; CDR3aa: CAWSSGRGAFF; CDR3nt: TGTGCCTGGAGTAGTGGAAGGGGAGCTTTCTTT